Presented here are 26 T cell receptor beta chains from one specimen sequenced in a study of blood T cell repertoires in COVID-19. Repertoires were generated with immunoSEQ multiplex PCR, while TCRdb's copy carries only in-frame clones and drops some. The sample holds 150,000 to 200,000 clones, around nine tenths seen once. The sequenced sample consisted of peripheral blood. These receptors came from a human donor in a cohort sampled during active COVID-19.

As for this clone: The same CDR3 arises from other DNA sequences in this sample as well. The gene calls are TRBV5-6 and TRBJ2-5, with a possible D match to TRBD2 (6 bases). In germline, CDR1 is SGHDT, CDR2 YYEEEE. This CDR3 region has 13 residues. V lost 1 base, J lost 5 bases, and 9 bases lay in between. The CDR3 is CASSLPSGETQYF. The CDR3, as DNA: TGTGCCAGCAGCTTGCCAAGCGGGGAGACCCAGTACTTC. The full variable domain, its missing parts supplied by reference TRBV5-6 and TRBJ2-5, is DAGVTQSPTHLIKTRGQQVTLRCSPKSGHDTVSWYQQALGQGPQFIFQYYEEEERQRGNFPDRFSGHQFPNYSSELNVNALLLGDSALYLCASSLPSGETQYFGPGTRLLVL.

This chain uses TRBV6-2 or TRBV6-3 with TRBJ2-1; TRBD1 matches at 8 bases. CDR3 length: 14 residues. Per the germline V gene, CDR1 is MNHEY and CDR2 is SVGEGT. After removal of 2 bases from V and 12 bases from J, the junction contained 9 bases not matched to a gene. CDR3 sequence (DNA): TGTGCCAGCAGTTACCTAACAGGGGGTATTTCGCAGTTCTTC. Translated: CASSYLTGGISQFF.

The chain combines TRBV6-5 with TRBJ2-3, with D possibly TRBD2 on 5 matching bases. Germline CDR1 is MNHEY and CDR2 is SVGAGI. The CDR3 consists of 16 residues. V dropped 4 bases and J dropped 1 base, with 15 bases sitting between them. The chain's CDR3 is CASSLTPGTRTDTQYF. CDR3 coding DNA: TGTGCCAGCAGTTTGACGCCGGGAACCCGCACAGATACGCAGTATTTT.

This sequence joins TRBV6-2 or TRBV6-3 and TRBJ2-5, with TRBD2 matching over 9 bases. J was trimmed by 5 bases and V by 2 bases; bases with no gene match: 6. Germline CDR1 and CDR2: MNHEY and SVGEGT. The CDR3 sequence is 15 residues long. CDR3 DNA sequence: TGTGCCAGCAGTTACGGAGCGGGGGGCGTGGAGACCCAGTACTTC. Its protein product is CASSYGAGGVETQYF.

V is TRBV6-5 and J is TRBJ2-7; TRBD1 agrees at 7 bases. The CDR3 runs 15 residues. J was trimmed by 2 bases and V by 10 bases; bases with no gene match: 14. CDR1 MNHEY and CDR2 SVGAGI come from the germline V gene. The CDR3 here is CATSPQGGSAYEQYF. Here the CDR3 DNA reads TGTGCCACCTCACCCCAAGGGGGCTCTGCCTACGAGCAGTACTTC.

V gene TRBV9 combines with J gene TRBJ1-6; 7 bases align to TRBD1. V was clipped by 0 bases and J by 6 bases; unmatched bases: 3. This CDR3 comprises 15 residues. Germline loops: CDR1 SGDLS, CDR2 YYNGEE. The CDR3 loop is CASSVEGQSNSPLHF. CDR3 in DNA: TGTGCCAGCAGCGTAGAGGGACAGAGTAATTCACCCCTCCACTTT. Variable domain in full (rest from reference TRBV9 and TRBJ1-6): DSGVTQTPKHLITATGQRVTLRCSPRSGDLSVYWYQQSLDQGLQFLIQYYNGEERAKGNILERFSAQQFPDLHSELNLSSLELGDSALYFCASSVEGQSNSPLHFGNGTRLTVT.

As to this clone: One end of the junction does not line up with germline, which may come from a read error. This sequence joins TRBV9 and TRBJ2-7; maybe TRBD1 (6 bases). CDR3 size: 13 residues. Per the germline V gene, CDR1 is SGDLS and CDR2 is YYNGEE. The CDR3 loop reads CASSVGPSTGPVF. CDR3 nucleotides: TGTGCCAGCAGCGTCGGCCCGAGTACAGGGCCCGTCTTC. The full variable domain, its missing parts supplied by reference TRBV9 and TRBJ2-7, is DSGVTQTPKHLITATGQRVTLRCSPRSGDLSVYWYQQSLDQGLQFLIQYYNGEERAKGNILERFSAQQFPDLHSELNLSSLELGDSALYFCASSVGPSTGPVFGPGTRLTVT.

The V gene is TRBV4-3, the J gene TRBJ1-4; 7 bases fit TRBD1. The CDR3 runs to 18 residues. Per germline, CDR1 LGHNA and CDR2 YSLEER. Germline trimming cut 4 bases from V and 11 bases from J; bases unmatched to any gene: 22. As DNA, the CDR3 is TGCGCCAGCAGCCGAGCCGGGACAGCTAATCAGCCTCGAGGGAAACTGTTTTTT. This translates into CASSRAGTANQPRGKLFF.

This sequence joins TRBV19 and TRBJ2-7; 8 bases agree with TRBD2. Trimming at V came to 4 bases and at J to 3 bases, leaving 5 bases not matched to a gene. Germline CDR1 is LNHDA and CDR2 is SQIVND (reference sequence). The CDR3 spans 14 residues. The CDR3 sequence: CASSTAGDYYEQYF. CDR3 bases: TGTGCCAGTAGTACAGCGGGAGACTACTACGAGCAGTACTTC.

The chain combines TRBV6-2 or TRBV6-3 with TRBJ1-2; no firm D call. Trimming took 6 bases from V and 8 from J, leaving 13 bases between them. CDR3 length: 12 residues. From germline, CDR1 is MNHEY and CDR2 SVGEGT. The CDR3 reads CASSSARIGYTF. The CDR3 DNA sequence: TGTGCCAGCAGCTCGGCTAGAATCGGCTACACCTTC.

V and J are TRBV6-5 and TRBJ1-1, with 8 bases identical to TRBD1. The CDR3 contains 12 residues. The J segment lost 3 bases and the V segment lost 10 bases, leaving 4 bases of the junction unmatched. Germline loops: CDR1 MNHEY, CDR2 SVGAGI. Written as DNA, the CDR3 is TGTGCCATCAGGGGGCGCGACACTGAAGCTTTCTTT. It specifies CAIRGRDTEAFF.

This rearrangement joins TRBV5-4 to TRBJ2-1; TRBD1 matches at 7 bases. V shed 4 bases and J 4 bases; nucleotides not matched to a gene: 8. This CDR3 has 15 residues. From germline, CDR1 is SGHNT and CDR2 YYREEE (reference sequence). CDR3 bases: TGTGCCAGCAGCACGGAGGACAGGCCTTACAATGAGCAGTTCTTC. Residues: CASSTEDRPYNEQFF.

The gene calls are TRBV4-3 and TRBJ2-3, with TRBD2 matching 7 bases. V trimming: 4 bases; J trimming: 3 bases; junction bases outside the gene matches: 10. Germline CDR1 reads LGHNA; CDR2 reads YSLEER. The CDR3 is made up of 16 amino acids. The CDR3 here is CASSRWDGEGTDTQYF. CDR3 bases: TGCGCCAGCAGCCGATGGGACGGGGAGGGGACAGATACGCAGTATTTT.

The V and J genes are TRBV5-1 and TRBJ2-5; perhaps TRBD1 as D (6 bases). V shed 4 bases and J shed 3 bases, with 16 bases lying between them. From germline, CDR1 is SGHRS and CDR2 YFSETQ. The CDR3 length is 15 residues. CDR3 sequence: CASSPHGTTKETQYF. CDR3 in DNA: TGCGCCAGCAGCCCACACGGGACAACCAAAGAGACCCAGTACTTC.

The CDR3 loop reads CASSLVIIAEAFF. CDR3 bases: TGCGCCAGCAGCCTAGTGATTATTGCTGAAGCTTTCTTT. The rearrangement joins TRBV4-1 to TRBJ1-1, with D unresolved. Germline CDR1 is MGHRA and CDR2 is YSYEKL. The V end was cut by 4 bases, the J end by 6 bases, with 12 bases between. The CDR3 runs 13 residues.

The V and J genes are TRBV5-5 and TRBJ2-7, with 10 bases lining up with TRBD2. CDR1 SGHKS and CDR2 YYEKEE come from the germline V gene (reference sequence). The CDR3 length is 14 residues. V trimming: 1 base; J trimming: 2 bases; junction bases outside the gene matches: 0. This CDR3 is CASSLLAGAYEQYF. The CDR3, as DNA: TGTGCCAGCAGCTTGCTAGCGGGGGCCTACGAGCAGTACTTC.

The chain joins TRBV5-1 to TRBJ1-2; D may be TRBD1 (5 bases). Germline lookup yields CDR1 SGHRS and CDR2 YFSETQ. Trimming stripped 5 bases from V and 4 bases from J, with 9 bases between. The CDR3 loop spans 12 amino acids. The CDR3 region is CASRQEGYGYTF. In nucleotides, the CDR3 is TGCGCCAGCAGACAGGAGGGCTATGGCTACACCTTC.

J is TRBJ2-7 and V is TRBV10-3; 9 bases match TRBD2. Trimming removed 10 bases from V and 4 bases from J; junction bases left unmatched: 2. The CDR3 has 11 amino acids. Germline V lookup: CDR1 ENHRY, CDR2 SYGVKD. This CDR3 reads CASGGGYEQYF. DNA for the CDR3: TGTGCCAGCGGGGGGGGGTACGAGCAGTACTTC.

This sequence joins TRBV28 and TRBJ1-1; D remains unclear. Germline assignment: CDR1 MDHEN and CDR2 SYDVKM. Trimming shortened V by 5 bases and J by 1 base, and 14 bases separated the two germline ends. CDR3 length: 15 residues. CDR3 in DNA: TGTGCCAGCAGTATCAGCGGAGAGGGGAACACTGAAGCTTTCTTT. The encoded protein is CASSISGEGNTEAFF.

The chain is built from TRBV7-2 and TRBJ2-7; D may be TRBD2 (6 bases). The CDR3 is 15 amino acids. Germline CDR1 reads SGHTA; CDR2 reads FQGNSA. Trimming left V 4 bases short and J 0 bases short, with 13 bases between. Here the CDR3 DNA reads TGTGCCAGCAGCTCCGGGTCCGGGAGCTCCTACGAGCAGTACTTC. As protein: CASSSGSGSSYEQYF.

This clone has just one count. The genes are TRBV6-5 and TRBJ2-1; a weak D match, TRBD1 (6 bases). Trimming stripped 7 bases from V and 4 bases from J, with 17 bases between. The CDR3 is made up of 15 amino acids. CDR1 and CDR2 (germline): MNHEY, SVGAGI. CDR3 coding DNA: TGTGCCAGCAAAAATGACAGGAATTCTTACAATGAGCAGTTCTTC. Encoded protein: CASKNDRNSYNEQFF.

The chain is built from TRBV28 and TRBJ2-7, with a weak D call TRBD1 (6 bases). Germline loops: CDR1 MDHEN, CDR2 SYDVKM. The CDR3 sequence is 15 residues long. V lost 3 bases to trimming and J lost 2 bases, with 14 bases between them. This CDR3 reads CASSFTPGQTYEQYF. The DNA for the CDR3 is TGTGCCAGCAGTTTTACCCCGGGACAAACCTACGAGCAGTACTTC.

V gene TRBV18 combines with J gene TRBJ1-3; 7 bases map to TRBD1. Germline V lookup: CDR1 KGHSH, CDR2 LQKENI. V shed 3 bases and J 0 bases; nucleotides not matched to a gene: 5. This CDR3 has 16 residues. The CDR3 loop is CASSPTGDSSGNTIYF. For the CDR3, the DNA is TGTGCCAGCTCACCCACGGGGGACAGCTCTGGAAACACCATATATTTT.

This clone has a single count. This rearrangement joins TRBV5-1 to TRBJ2-5, with TRBD2 identical over 8 bases. V trimming: 3 bases; J trimming: 0 bases; junction bases outside the gene matches: 4. This CDR3 spans 15 amino acids. CDR1 SGHRS and CDR2 YFSETQ come from the germline V gene. The CDR3: CASSWTSRNQETQYF. CDR3 coding DNA: TGCGCCAGCAGCTGGACTAGCAGGAACCAAGAGACCCAGTACTTC.

The CDR3, as DNA: TGTGCCAGCAGGATGACCCAGGGGGCTTGGGATACGCAGTATTTT. This translates into CASRMTQGAWDTQYF. The chain employs TRBV2 and TRBJ2-3; 8 bases fit TRBD1. J was trimmed by 6 bases and V by 6 bases; bases with no gene match: 11. CDR1 and CDR2 (germline): SNHLY, FYNNEI. This CDR3 contains 15 residues.

This clone was detected a few times. In the same sample, other DNA sequences code for this CDR3. This chain uses TRBV7-2 with TRBJ2-7; D call uncertain. V lost 5 bases and J lost 2, with 4 bases in between. The CDR3 length is 11 residues. Germline assignment: CDR1 SGHTA and CDR2 FQGNSA. CDR3 bases: TGTGCCAGCAGCCCAGCCTACGAGCAGTACTTC. The encoded protein is CASSPAYEQYF.